The 10 T cell receptor beta chains below were found in one sample sequenced in a study of shared clonotypes between healthy human individuals. Libraries were prepared by immunoSEQ multiplex PCR; TCRdb keeps only in-frame clonotypes and omits some of them. The table has 2 million to 3 million clones, more than 80% seen once. The sequenced sample consisted of naive CD4+ T cells sorted from blood. The subset here: CD45RA+ positively selected. These receptors were taken from a man younger than 30 in good health.

The chain is built from TRBV19 and TRBJ1-4, with D possibly being TRBD1 (5 bases). Germline V gene lookup returns CDR1 LNHDA and CDR2 SQIVND (reference sequence). V was pared by 0 bases and J by 7 bases, with 12 bases between. This CDR3 contains 15 residues. The CDR3 sequence: CASSIDSSRGEKLFF. CDR3 coding DNA: TGTGCCAGTAGTATAGACAGTTCGAGGGGTGAAAAACTGTTTTTT.

Details on this clone: Other nucleotide sequences from this sample produce the same CDR3. J is TRBJ2-5 and V is TRBV18; unclear D gene. The V end lost 6 bases, the J end lost 3 bases, and 8 bases lay between the germline ends. The germline V gene has CDR1 KGHSH and CDR2 LQKENI. The CDR3 is made up of 12 amino acids. The CDR3 bases are TGTGCCAGCTCCCCGCGCGAAGAGACCCAGTACTTC. It is translated as CASSPREETQYF.

J is TRBJ1-6 and V is TRBV5-1, with 9 bases fitting TRBD1. The length of the CDR3 is 18 residues. The ends lost 4 bases at V and 5 bases at J; junction bases unmatched: 13. CDR1 SGHRS and CDR2 YFSETQ come from the germline V gene. This CDR3 is CASSPLEAGTGNNSPLHF. In DNA, the CDR3 is TGCGCCAGCAGCCCTTTGGAGGCTGGGACAGGGAATAATTCACCCCTCCACTTT.

J is TRBJ1-2 and V is TRBV7-2, with D possibly matching TRBD1 (6 bases). V was shortened by 4 bases and J by 8 bases, with 14 bases between the two germline ends. Per the germline V gene, CDR1 is SGHTA and CDR2 is FQGNSA. The CDR3 is 13 amino acids. The CDR3: CASSSRQEGGYTF. The CDR3 region has the DNA TGTGCCAGCAGCTCAAGACAGGAGGGGGGCTACACCTTC. Based on the CDR3 plus reference TRBV7-2 and TRBJ1-2, the full variable domain is GAGVSQSPSNKVTEKGKDVELRCDPISGHTALYWYRQSLGQGLEFLIYFQGNSAPDKSGLPSDRFSAERTGGSVSTLTIQRTQQEDSAVYLCASSSRQEGGYTFGSGTRLTVV.

This chain's CDR3 is CAINRGQGGYEQYF. The DNA of the CDR3 is TGTGCCATCAATCGGGGACAGGGGGGCTACGAGCAGTACTTC. The V gene is TRBV10-3, the J gene TRBJ2-7, with 11 bases aligning to TRBD1. V trimming: 7 bases; J trimming: 3 bases; junction bases outside the gene matches: 5. Per germline, CDR1 ENHRY and CDR2 SYGVKD. CDR3 length equals 14 residues.

This clone was detected once. V gene TRBV5-1 combines with J gene TRBJ2-4; weak D call: TRBD2 (5 bases). This CDR3 region has 15 residues. CDR1 is SGHRS, CDR2 YFSETQ, per germline. Trimming pared 0 bases from V and 2 bases from J, leaving 9 bases between. CDR3 residues: CASSLDAGSKNIQYF. In DNA form, the CDR3 reads TGCGCCAGCAGCTTGGACGCGGGTTCCAAAAACATTCAGTACTTC. The full variable domain, rest sourced from reference TRBV5-1 and TRBJ2-4, is KAGVTQTPRYLIKTRGQQVTLSCSPISGHRSVSWYQQTPGQGLQFLFEYFSETQRNKGNFPGRFSGRQFSNSRSEMNVSTLELGDSALYLCASSLDAGSKNIQYFGAGTRLSVL.

The rearrangement links TRBV10-3 to TRBJ2-2; 10 nucleotides align to TRBD1. J lost 4 bases, V lost 6 bases, and 5 bases had no gene match. The germline gives CDR1 ENHRY, CDR2 SYGVKD. This CDR3 region has 15 residues. The CDR3 DNA reads TGTGCCATCAGGTCCGGGACAGGGGCCACCGGGGAGCTGTTTTTT. Its translation is CAIRSGTGATGELFF.

This chain joins TRBV28 and TRBJ1-6, with D tentatively TRBD1 (5 bases). Germline assignment: CDR1 MDHEN and CDR2 SYDVKM. The CDR3 runs 14 residues. V lost 3 bases and J 7 bases, leaving 10 bases between the germline ends. The CDR3 nucleotides are TGTGCCAGCAGTTTTACAGGAGTAAATTCACCCCTCCACTTT. Translation gives CASSFTGVNSPLHF.

The rearrangement uses TRBV4-1 and TRBJ2-1; D is unresolved. The CDR3 length is 11 residues. V was clipped by 4 bases and J by 9 bases, with 7 bases between them. The V gene's germline CDR1 is MGHRA and CDR2 YSYEKL. This CDR3 reads CASSRGREQFF. The DNA for the CDR3 is TGCGCCAGCAGCCGTGGTCGTGAGCAGTTCTTC.

V usage is TRBV4-2 and J usage is TRBJ2-7; 15 nucleotides align to TRBD2. Germline CDR1 and CDR2: LGHNA and YNFKEQ. V shed 4 bases, J shed 3 bases, and the junction held 1 base outside the gene matches. The CDR3 is 15 residues long. The CDR3 is CASSLGLAGGYEQYF. In DNA, the CDR3 is TGTGCCAGCAGCCTGGGACTAGCGGGGGGCTACGAGCAGTACTTC.